The rows below give T cell receptor beta chains drawn from one sample of a study of blood T cell repertoires in COVID-19. The data were produced by immunoSEQ multiplex PCR, yet TCRdb's version contains in-frame clones alone and is incomplete. In the table there are around 250,000 clones, roughly 80% of which are singletons. The specimen sequenced was PBMCs or T cells enriched from blood (not recorded which). The receptors come from a middle-aged man who had been exposed to COVID-19. Both conserved end residues are part of each CDR3. A D gene is named only where the DNA matches it firmly. Rows may omit the clone size; those that give it use once, few, many or a size class.

clone_size j_call d_call v_call cdr3_nt cdr3_aa
NA TRBJ2-3 NA TRBV7-2 TGTGCCAGCAGCTCCCAGGGGGGCGTCTCTCATACGCAGTATTTT CASSSQGGVSHTQYF
NA TRBJ1-2 NA TRBV18 TGTGCCAGCTCACTCCCCGACTATGGCTACACCTTC CASSLPDYGYTF
NA TRBJ1-5 NA TRBV4-1 TGCGCCAGCAGCCCCGCGGAGAATCAGCCCCAGCATTTT CASSPAENQPQHF
NA TRBJ2-4 TRBD2 TRBV10-3 TGTGCCATCCACCCGGGACTAGCGGGAGTGCGTGGAGCCAAAAACATTCAGTACTTC CAIHPGLAGVRGAKNIQYF
NA TRBJ2-7 NA TRBV5-4 TGTGCCAGCAGCCTTGCCCCGGTACAGGGAGACTACGAGCAGTACTTC CASSLAPVQGDYEQYF
NA TRBJ2-2 TRBD1 TRBV27 TGTGCCAGCAGCCGGGACAGGGGCTTCGGTCTCTACGGGGAGCTGTTTTTT CASSRDRGFGLYGELFF
NA TRBJ1-5 NA TRBV6-5 TGTGCCAGCAGTTGGGGAAGATCAGGGGCTAATCAGCCCCAGCATTTT CASSWGRSGANQPQHF
NA TRBJ2-6 NA TRBV7-3 TGTGCCAGCAGCGGAGATCGCTCTGGGGCCAACGTCCTGACTTTC CASSGDRSGANVLTF
NA TRBJ2-5 NA TRBV2 TGTGCCAGCAATGCGAATTACAGGGAAAAAGAGACCCAGTACTTC CASNANYREKETQYF
once TRBJ2-1 TRBD1 TRBV7-2 TGTGCCAGCAGCTTAGGGACAGGGATCTGGAATGAGCAGTTCTTC CASSLGTGIWNEQFF
many TRBJ1-5 TRBD1 TRBV4-1 TGCGCCAGCAGCCAGGGTGGGGACAGGCGGCAGCCCCAGCATTTT CASSQGGDRRQPQHF
NA TRBJ2-5 NA TRBV30 TGTGCCTGGACGTGGCGGCAGCAAGAGACCCAGTACTTC CAWTWRQQETQYF
few TRBJ1-2 TRBD1 TRBV3-1/TRBV3-2 TGTGCCAGCAGCCACCTCCGGGACAGGGGTATTATCTATGGCTACACCTTC CASSHLRDRGIIYGYTF
NA TRBJ1-1 NA TRBV18 TGTGCCAGCTCACCAGAAGGTAGCGAAGCTTTCTTT CASSPEGSEAFF
NA TRBJ1-6 NA TRBV5-1 TGCGCCAGCAGCTTGAGTCGGCGGGAAAATTCACCCCTCCACTTT CASSLSRRENSPLHF
NA TRBJ2-7 TRBD2 TRBV6-6 TGTGCCAGCAGTCGCCCCTCGGATATAAGAACTAGCGGGAGGTGGGGCAACGAGCAGTACTTC CASSRPSDIRTSGRWGNEQYF
NA TRBJ2-7 NA TRBV21-1 TGTGCCAGCAGCAAATGGACACCCGATCACTACTACGAGCAGTACTTC CASSKWTPDHYYEQYF
NA TRBJ1-4 NA TRBV20-1 TGCAGTGCTAGTCTCAGGGGAGGGGAAAAACTGTTTTTT CSASLRGGEKLFF
NA TRBJ1-3 NA TRBV9 TGTGCCAGCAGCCCCAGGAGGGCCTCTGGAAACACCATATATTTT CASSPRRASGNTIYF
NA TRBJ1-6 TRBD1 TRBV5-1 TGCGCCAGCAGCTCACAGGGGGCCGCCAGCCCCCTCCACTTT CASSSQGAASPLHF
NA TRBJ2-2 NA TRBV10-2 TGCGCCAGCAGAATTGGGGGCGTTGTTACCGGGGAGCTGTTTTTT CASRIGGVVTGELFF
NA TRBJ1-3 TRBD1 TRBV7-6 TGTGCCAGCAGCACCACAGGGGGAGGAAACACCATATATTTT CASSTTGGGNTIYF
NA TRBJ2-3 TRBD2 TRBV3-1/TRBV3-2 TGTGCCAGCAGCCAAGGACTAGCGGGAGCGTGGGATACGCAGTATTTT CASSQGLAGAWDTQYF
NA TRBJ2-3 TRBD2 TRBV30 TGTGCCTTCGCGGGACTAGCGGTGACGAGTACGCAGTATTTT CAFAGLAVTSTQYF
few TRBJ2-6 NA TRBV6-4 TGTGCCAGCAGTGACTACCGGGAGGCCAACGTCCTGACTTTC CASSDYREANVLTF
NA TRBJ2-1 NA TRBV12-3/TRBV12-4 TGTGCCAGCAGTCCGGGGGAGTTTCCCGGGCAGTTCTTC CASSPGEFPGQFF
once TRBJ2-7 NA TRBV18 TGTGCCAGCTCTCGACAGGCTAACGAGCAGTACTTC CASSRQANEQYF